What follows describes a single T cell receptor beta chain. Antigen specificity is unknown. Indicated time point: blood 2 weeks post-SBRT. Treatment of the sample: 15 Gy SBRT to primary tumor, nephrectomy 4 weeks later. Radiation-treated patients gave blood at baseline, week 2 and week 4. The tumor was a clear cell renal cell carcinoma. This entry comes from a study of radiation and T cells in renal cell carcinoma. Study-wide points: Top tumor clonotypes rose in blood 2 weeks post-radiation, then contracted. Pretreatment tumor biopsies were lacking, so baseline clonotypes are unknown.

Germline-derived CDR1 and CDR2 are SGHNT and YENEEA. The CDR3 sequence is 13 residues long. V gave up 3 bases and J gave up 2 bases, with 7 bases separating them. Assay: immunoSEQ multiplex PCR; the TCRdb copy retains only in-frame clones and omits some. The sample lists some 75,000 clones, 82% occurring once. The starting material was blood, obtained from a patient whose treatment included radiotherapy and nephrectomy. This receptor was taken from a man between 60 and 75 years old with renal cell carcinoma. The rearrangement links TRBV11-3 to TRBJ1-1; unclear D gene. The chain's CDR3 is CASSLVQNTEAFF. The CDR3 coding sequence is TGTGCCAGCAGCTTGGTCCAAAACACTGAAGCTTTCTTT.